This T cell receptor beta chain came from a study of blood T cell repertoires in COVID-19. Study-wide context: The United States, Italy and Spain supplied acute and convalescent COVID-19 samples.

In the source study's methods: Reference gene primer amplification in the assay estimated nucleated cell counts. Some clones are missing from TCRdb's copy, which holds only in-frame ones; the method was immunoSEQ multiplex PCR. V and J calls plus clone size are reproduced from that table; the DNA served to infer D and trimming. This sample yields around 180,000 clones, of which 74% are seen a single time; 3% belongs to the top ten. CDR1 is MDHEN and CDR2 is SYDVKM in the germline V gene. CDR3 length equals 12 residues. Losses at the gene ends were 5 bases for V and 5 bases for J; bases not matched to a gene: 2. This clone was counted once.

The chain is built from TRBV28 and TRBJ2-5; 7 nucleotides agree with TRBD1. The sequence derives from a woman older than 75 with acute or convalescent COVID-19. Sequencing input: peripheral blood. The CDR3 DNA reads as TGTGCCAGCAGTCTCAGGGGGGAGACCCAGTACTTC. It yields the protein CASSLRGETQYF.